These 3 T cell receptor beta chains were sequenced from one sample in a study of T-cell reconstitution after alpha-beta-depleted transplantation in children. Library preparation (for TCRbeta) was performed with unique molecular identifiers. From the PCR reads, TCRdb called clonotypes with MiXCR, one entry per CDR3 protein. Of roughly 240,000 distinct CDR3 sequences listed, around 7.8% were seen once; the top ten hold 5% to 7%. Sequences were derived from PBMCs, mostly from graft donor cells, sampled 180 days after TCRalphabeta/CD19-depleted stem cell transplant. Source of these receptors: a male patient younger than 18 who had a stem cell transplant for acute lymphoblastic leukemia, so the T cells may come from the graft donor.

The chain has TRBV14 and TRBJ1-2; D remains ambiguous. The V and J ends lost 1 base and 3 bases respectively, with 21 bases between them. The germline gives CDR1 SGHDN, CDR2 FVKESK. The CDR3 has 18 residues. The DNA of the CDR3 is TGTGCCAGCAGCCAAGTGGATGCGGGCCCACGGCGGGACTATGGCTACACCTTC. This codes for CASSQVDAGPRRDYGYTF.

The table lists this clonotype with many counts. The V call is TRBV29-1, the J call TRBJ2-5; D ambiguous. The CDR3 length is 11 residues. The V and J ends lost 8 bases and 1 base respectively, with 8 bases between them. The germline V gene has CDR1 SQVTM and CDR2 ANQGSEA. CDR3 sequence reads: CSPRIQETQYF. DNA for the CDR3: TGCAGCCCTCGTATCCAAGAGACCCAGTACTTC.

This clonotype has a count of ten or more. The rearrangement links TRBV29-1 to TRBJ2-7; TRBD2 is a possible D gene (7 bases). The V end was cut by 3 bases, the J end by 7 bases, with 22 bases between. The CDR3 runs to 15 residues. CDR1 and CDR2 from the germline V gene are SQVTM and ANQGSEA. CDR3 DNA: TGCAGCGTTGAGGGTTCTGGGGGGGCCTCCTGGGAGCAGTACTTC. Its protein product is CSVEGSGGASWEQYF.